Listed here are 12 T cell receptor beta chains from one sample, sequenced in a study of T cell responses to AZD1222 COVID-19 vaccine. Using immunoSEQ multiplex PCR, the repertoire was profiled, and TCRdb retains in-frame clones only, with some absent. The sample shows some 130,000 clones, just under 95% of them seen only once. The source was peripheral blood, collected 28 days after the second AZD1222 dose. The source of these receptors is an adult who received the AZD1222 COVID-19 vaccine.

The V and J genes are TRBV7-3 and TRBJ1-1, with a weak D call TRBD1 (5 bases). The CDR3 contains 14 residues. V lost 1 base and J 4 bases, leaving 10 bases between the germline ends. Germline CDR1 is SGHTA and CDR2 is FQGTGA. For the CDR3, the DNA is TGTGCCAGCAGCTTAAATGGTAGGGGCACTGAAGCTTTCTTT. Encoded protein: CASSLNGRGTEAFF.

The J gene is TRBJ2-2, the V gene TRBV27; no firm D call. From germline, CDR1 is MNHEY and CDR2 SMNVEV (reference sequence). CDR3 length equals 11 residues. V was clipped by 4 bases and J by 6 bases, with 3 bases between them. The CDR3 spells CASSYAGELFF. CDR3 nucleotide sequence: TGTGCCAGCAGTTACGCCGGGGAGCTGTTTTTT.

The genes are TRBV6-6 and TRBJ1-1; no clear D. Germline-derived CDR1 and CDR2 are MNHNY and SVGAGI (reference sequence). The CDR3 totals 15 residues. Trimming stripped 2 bases from V and 3 bases from J, with 13 bases between. The CDR3 nucleotides are TGTGCCAGCAGTTACCACGGTTTCGCACACACTGAAGCTTTCTTT. This codes for CASSYHGFAHTEAFF.

CDR3 sequence (DNA): TGTGCCAGCGGGAGACAGGGGGCGTACGAGCAGTACTTC. It specifies CASGRQGAYEQYF. The chain uses TRBV28 and TRBJ2-7; 10 bases match TRBD1. Germline CDR1 reads MDHEN; CDR2 reads SYDVKM. This CDR3 contains 13 residues. Trimming at V came to 8 bases and at J to 4 bases, leaving 5 bases not matched to a gene.

The chain carries TRBV28 and TRBJ1-1; no clear D gene. CDR1 is MDHEN and CDR2 is SYDVKM in the germline V gene. V dropped 3 bases and J dropped 0 bases, with 8 bases sitting between them. The CDR3 totals 14 residues. CDR3 nucleotides: TGTGCCAGCAGTTTCACCAGGATGAACACTGAAGCTTTCTTT. Its translation is CASSFTRMNTEAFF.

CDR3 sequence: CASSFQGGNEQFF. The DNA for the CDR3 is TGTGCCAGCAGCTTTCAAGGAGGCAATGAGCAGTTCTTC. The rearrangement joins TRBV5-4 to TRBJ2-1, with D tentatively TRBD2 (5 bases). The CDR3 spans 13 residues. Germline CDR1 SGHNT, CDR2 YYREEE (reference sequence). The ends were cut back, 2 bases at V and 6 bases at J, with 9 bases in the middle.

The chain joins TRBV7-2 to TRBJ2-1; the D gene is possibly TRBD2 (6 bases). This CDR3 is built from 12 residues. Germline CDR1 reads SGHTA; CDR2 reads FQGNSA. Trimming removed 7 bases at V and 10 bases at J, with 14 bases between. CDR3 loop: CASTTNRGEQFF. The DNA of the CDR3 is TGTGCCAGCACCACAAACCGGGGGGAGCAGTTCTTC.

Turning to this clone: Germline is not matched at one junction end, which may reflect a read error. The chain's CDR3 is CASSRKQELPEVFF. CDR3 bases: TGCGCCAGCAGCCGGAAACAGGAGTTGCCTGAAGTTTTCTTT. V is TRBV23-1 and J is TRBJ1-1; D may be TRBD1 (5 bases). TRBV23-1 is annotated as an ORF whose role is uncertain. The CDR3 is 14 amino acids.

This clone has more than one count but fewer than ten. Other DNA sequences in this sample translate to the same CDR3. The chain carries TRBV27 and TRBJ2-7; D uncertain. Germline V gives CDR1 MNHEY, CDR2 SMNVEV (reference sequence). The CDR3 is 13 residues long. V was cut by 2 bases and J by 3 bases, with 8 bases left in between. This CDR3 reads CASSLGRFYEQYF. CDR3 coding DNA: TGTGCCAGCAGTTTAGGACGCTTCTACGAGCAGTACTTC.

The rearrangement links TRBV12-3 or TRBV12-4 to TRBJ2-6; D is ambiguous. The germline V and J ends were trimmed by 3 bases and 4 bases, with 4 bases remaining between them. This CDR3 region has 13 residues. In nucleotides, the CDR3 is TGTGCCAGCAGTTTCTCCGGGGCCAACGTCCTGACTTTC. It encodes CASSFSGANVLTF.

CDR3 in DNA: TGTGCCAGCAGCTTTTTGGTAGCAACGGACCTTAACTATGGCTACACCTTC. It codes for CASSFLVATDLNYGYTF. The chain couples TRBV11-2 to TRBJ1-2; no clear D. The germline V gene has CDR1 SGHAT and CDR2 FQNNGV. Trimming pared 3 bases from V and 1 base from J, leaving 18 bases between. This CDR3 contains 17 residues.

This chain links TRBV28 with TRBJ1-1, with D perhaps matching TRBD1 (6 bases). Germline V gives CDR1 MDHEN, CDR2 SYDVKM. The length of the CDR3 is 13 residues. With 7 bases removed from V and 8 bases from J, the gap between germline ends came to 17 bases. CDR3 nucleotide sequence: TGTGCCAGCACCTGGACTGCCACAGGGGAAGCTTTCTTT. Translated, it gives CASTWTATGEAFF.